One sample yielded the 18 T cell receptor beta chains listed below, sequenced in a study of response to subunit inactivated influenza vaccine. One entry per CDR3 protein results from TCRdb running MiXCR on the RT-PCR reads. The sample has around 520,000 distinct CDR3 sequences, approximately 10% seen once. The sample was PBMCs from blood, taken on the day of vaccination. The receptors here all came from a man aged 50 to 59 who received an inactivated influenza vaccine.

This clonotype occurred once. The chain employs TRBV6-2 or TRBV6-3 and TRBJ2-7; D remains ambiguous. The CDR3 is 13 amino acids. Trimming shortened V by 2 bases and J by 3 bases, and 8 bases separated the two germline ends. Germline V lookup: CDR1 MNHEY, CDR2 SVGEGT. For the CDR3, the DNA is TGTGCCAGCAGTTACAACCTTGTCTACGAGCAGTACTTC. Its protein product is CASSYNLVYEQYF.

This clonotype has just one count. CDR3 DNA: TGTGCCAGCAGCGTACGCGGGACTAGCTGGCTCACAGATACGCAGTATTTT. It yields the protein CASSVRGTSWLTDTQYF. The J gene is TRBJ2-3, the V gene TRBV7-4; 9 bases map to TRBD2. Germline CDR1 is SGHVT and CDR2 is SQSDAQ. V gave up 5 bases and J gave up 2 bases; unmatched junction bases: 11. The CDR3 loop spans 17 amino acids. Variable domain in full (rest from reference TRBV7-4 and TRBJ2-3): GAGVSQSPRYKVAKRGRDVALRCDSISGHVTLYWYRQTLGQGSEVLTYSQSDAQRDKSGRPSGRFSAERPERSVSTLKIQRTEQGDSAVYLCASSVRGTSWLTDTQYFGPGTRLTVL.

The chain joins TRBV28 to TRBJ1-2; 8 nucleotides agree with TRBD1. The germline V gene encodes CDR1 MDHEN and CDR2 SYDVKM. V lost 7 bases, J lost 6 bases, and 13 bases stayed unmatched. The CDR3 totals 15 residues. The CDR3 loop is CASTPGTGRGHGYTF. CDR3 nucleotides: TGTGCCAGCACCCCGGGGACAGGAAGGGGGCATGGCTACACCTTC.

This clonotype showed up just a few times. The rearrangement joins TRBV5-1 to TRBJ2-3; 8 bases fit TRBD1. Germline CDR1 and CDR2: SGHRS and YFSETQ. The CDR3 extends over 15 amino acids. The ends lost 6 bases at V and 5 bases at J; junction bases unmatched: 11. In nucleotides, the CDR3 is TGCGCCAGCACCGTCGGGCAGGGGGCAGGAGATACGCAGTATTTT. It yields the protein CASTVGQGAGDTQYF.

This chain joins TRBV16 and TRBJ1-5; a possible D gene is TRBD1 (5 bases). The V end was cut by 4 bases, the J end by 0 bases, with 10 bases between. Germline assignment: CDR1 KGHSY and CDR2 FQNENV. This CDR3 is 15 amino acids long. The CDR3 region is CASSPTVSSNQPQHF. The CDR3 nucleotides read TGTGCCAGCAGCCCGACAGTATCTAGCAATCAGCCCCAGCATTTT. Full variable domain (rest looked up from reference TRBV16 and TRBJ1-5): GEEVAQTPKHLVRGEGQKAKLYCAPIKGHSYVFWYQQVLKNEFKFLISFQNENVFDETGMPKERFSAKCLPNSPCSLEIQATKLEDSAVYFCASSPTVSSNQPQHFGDGTRLSIL.

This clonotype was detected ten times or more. CDR3 in DNA: TGTGCCAGCAGTTCGGACAGCTACTATGGCTACACCTTC. It translates to CASSSDSYYGYTF. The V gene is TRBV12-3 or TRBV12-4, the J gene TRBJ1-2; D may be TRBD1 (6 bases). This CDR3 is built from 13 residues. V lost 4 bases and J lost 3, with 9 bases in between.

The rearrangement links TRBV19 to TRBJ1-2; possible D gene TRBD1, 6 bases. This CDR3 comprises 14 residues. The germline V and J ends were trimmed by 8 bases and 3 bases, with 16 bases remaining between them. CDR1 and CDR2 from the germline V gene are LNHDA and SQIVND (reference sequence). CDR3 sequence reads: CASRLGARYYGYTF. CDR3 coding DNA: TGTGCCAGTCGCCTGGGGGCCAGGTACTATGGCTACACCTTC. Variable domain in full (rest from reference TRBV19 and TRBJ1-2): DGGITQSPKYLFRKEGQNVTLSCEQNLNHDAMYWYRQDPGQGLRLIYYSQIVNDFQKGDIAEGYSVSREKKESFPLTVTSAQKNPTAFYLCASRLGARYYGYTFGSGTRLTVV.

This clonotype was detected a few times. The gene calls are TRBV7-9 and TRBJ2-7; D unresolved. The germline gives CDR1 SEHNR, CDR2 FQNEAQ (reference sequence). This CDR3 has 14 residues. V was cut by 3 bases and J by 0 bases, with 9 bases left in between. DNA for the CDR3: TGTGCCAGCAGCTTCACAGAGAGCTCCTACGAGCAGTACTTC. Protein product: CASSFTESSYEQYF.

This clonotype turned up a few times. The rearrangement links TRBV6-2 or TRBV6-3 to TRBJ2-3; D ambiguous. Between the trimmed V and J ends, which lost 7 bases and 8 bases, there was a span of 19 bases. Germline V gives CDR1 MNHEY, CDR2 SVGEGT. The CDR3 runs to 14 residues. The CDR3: CASTAGSRYSTQYF. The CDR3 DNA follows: TGTGCCAGCACCGCCGGGTCTCGGTATTCTACGCAGTATTTT.

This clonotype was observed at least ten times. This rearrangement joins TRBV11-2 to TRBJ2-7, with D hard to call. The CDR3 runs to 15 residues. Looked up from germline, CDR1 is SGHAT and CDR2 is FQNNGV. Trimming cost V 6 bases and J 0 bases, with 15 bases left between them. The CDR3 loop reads CASRGSRRRSYEQYF. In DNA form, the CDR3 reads TGTGCCAGCAGGGGGTCAAGGAGACGCTCCTACGAGCAGTACTTC.

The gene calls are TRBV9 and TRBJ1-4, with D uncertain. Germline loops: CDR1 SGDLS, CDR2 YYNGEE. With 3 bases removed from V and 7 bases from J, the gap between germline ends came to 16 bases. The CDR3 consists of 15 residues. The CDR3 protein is CASSARPQKGEKLFF. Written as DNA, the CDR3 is TGTGCCAGCAGCGCCCGACCCCAGAAGGGTGAAAAACTGTTTTTT.

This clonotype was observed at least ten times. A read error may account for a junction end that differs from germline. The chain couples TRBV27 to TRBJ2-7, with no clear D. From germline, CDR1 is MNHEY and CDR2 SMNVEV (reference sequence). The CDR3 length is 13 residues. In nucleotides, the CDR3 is TGCGCCAGCAGCCTCCGGGCCTCCTACGAGCAGTACTTC. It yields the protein CASSLRASYEQYF.

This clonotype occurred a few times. The CDR3 DNA reads as TGTGCCAGCAGTTTCAGGACACCTGGAAACACCATATATTTT. As protein: CASSFRTPGNTIYF. The V call is TRBV12-3 or TRBV12-4, the J call TRBJ1-3, with D possibly matching TRBD1 (5 bases). V shed 3 bases and J shed 2 bases, with 8 bases lying between them. The CDR3 runs 14 residues.

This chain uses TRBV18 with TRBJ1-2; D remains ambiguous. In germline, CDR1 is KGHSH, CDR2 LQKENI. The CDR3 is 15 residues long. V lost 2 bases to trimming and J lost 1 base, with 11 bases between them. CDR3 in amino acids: CASSPRTDLNYGYTF. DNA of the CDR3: TGTGCCAGCTCACCAAGGACGGATCTTAACTATGGCTACACCTTC.

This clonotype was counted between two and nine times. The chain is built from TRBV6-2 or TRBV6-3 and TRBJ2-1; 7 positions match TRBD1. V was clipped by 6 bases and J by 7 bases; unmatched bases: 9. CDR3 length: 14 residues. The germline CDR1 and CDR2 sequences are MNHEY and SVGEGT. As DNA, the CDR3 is TGTGCCAGCAGCTCGAGAGGGGGCTGGAATGAGCAGTTCTTC. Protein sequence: CASSSRGGWNEQFF.

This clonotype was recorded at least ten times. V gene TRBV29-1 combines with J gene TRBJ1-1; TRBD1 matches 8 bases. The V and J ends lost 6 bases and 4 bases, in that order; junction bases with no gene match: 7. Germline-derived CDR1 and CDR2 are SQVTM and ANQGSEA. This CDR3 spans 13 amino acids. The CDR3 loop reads CSVARGLGTEAFF. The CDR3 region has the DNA TGCAGCGTCGCCAGGGGGCTTGGCACTGAAGCTTTCTTT. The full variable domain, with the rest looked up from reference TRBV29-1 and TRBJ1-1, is SAVISQKPSRDICQRGTSLTIQCQVDSQVTMMFWYRQQPGQSLTLIATANQGSEATYESGFVIDKFPISRPNLTFSTLTVSNMSPEDSSIYLCSVARGLGTEAFFGQGTRLTVV.

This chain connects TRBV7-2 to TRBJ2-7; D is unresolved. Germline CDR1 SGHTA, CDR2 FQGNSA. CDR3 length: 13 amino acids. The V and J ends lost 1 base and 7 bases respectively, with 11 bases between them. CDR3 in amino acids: CASSLVEATEQYF. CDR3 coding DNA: TGTGCCAGCAGCTTAGTTGAGGCTACGGAGCAGTACTTC.

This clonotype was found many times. CDR3 region: CASSRRQGSTGELFF. The CDR3, as DNA: TGTGCCAGCAGCCGCCGACAGGGGAGCACCGGGGAGCTGTTTTTT. The chain combines TRBV6-1 with TRBJ2-2; 8 bases match TRBD1. Per germline, CDR1 MNHNS and CDR2 SASEGT. Trimming cost V 6 bases and J 4 bases; bases outside gene matches: 7. This CDR3 is built from 15 residues.